This T cell receptor beta chain derives from a study of PD-L1 blockade in urothelial cancer. Background on the study: Blood was tested 3 weeks (second dose) and 6 weeks into treatment. Blood gave a median approximately 140,000 T cells.

V dropped 6 bases and J dropped 9; count of bases not matched to a gene: 14. This CDR3 region has 14 residues. The V gene's germline CDR1 is LNHDA and CDR2 SQIVND (reference sequence). The time point denotes: peripheral blood 6 weeks after treatment start. The cohort comprised individuals with locally advanced or metastatic urothelial carcinoma. The templates were synthetic TCR analogs, and they were spiked into each PCR. Libraries were prepared by immunoSEQ multiplex PCR; TCRdb keeps only in-frame clonotypes and omits some of them. This repertoire shows approximately 110,000 clones, approximately 90% found once; its top ten account for 3% to 4.5%.

This sequence originates from a man aged 55 to 70 with urothelial cancer. This sample comprised PBMCs, obtained around atezolizumab (anti-PD-L1) treatment. V usage is TRBV19 and J usage is TRBJ2-7; 7 nucleotides align to TRBD1. The CDR3 sequence: CASSPGTAALGQYF. In nucleotides, the CDR3 is TGTGCCAGTAGCCCCGGGACAGCAGCCTTAGGGCAGTACTTC.